By share, the clone carrying this TCR beta chain ranks as medium-sized (0.01 to 0.1%). Its antigen is still unknown. The CDR3 end is not reached by the read, which stops 3 residues before it; the germline J gene fills it in. V lost 3 bases to trimming and J lost 1 base; unmatched junction nucleotides: 17. CDR3 length: 20 amino acids. The sample comes from a study of T cell clonality in common variable immunodeficiency. TCRdb's copy holds only in-frame clones and misses some; the assay was immunoSEQ multiplex PCR. The sample contains more than 30,000 clones, none of them singletons. Study findings and constraints: Common variable immunodeficiency TCR beta sequences reportedly had fewer deletions and N-nucleotide insertions. TCRbeta clonality was increased in CVID versus healthy controls. What drives increased CVID clonality needs T cell subpopulation sequencing.

Sequencing used peripheral blood mononuclear cells. This receptor was obtained from a person between 18 and 75 years old in good health. The chain combines TRBV7-1 with TRBJ2-2; 7 bases are a match to TRBD2. TRBV7-1 is identified as an open reading frame with a role that is uncertain. The CDR3 bases that were read are TGTGCCAGCAGCTCGTTCGGGGGAACAGCGGGGATGATGAACACCGGGGAG. Protein sequence: CASSSFGGTAGMMNTGE. The complete CDR3 sequence is CASSSFGGTAGMMNTGELFF.